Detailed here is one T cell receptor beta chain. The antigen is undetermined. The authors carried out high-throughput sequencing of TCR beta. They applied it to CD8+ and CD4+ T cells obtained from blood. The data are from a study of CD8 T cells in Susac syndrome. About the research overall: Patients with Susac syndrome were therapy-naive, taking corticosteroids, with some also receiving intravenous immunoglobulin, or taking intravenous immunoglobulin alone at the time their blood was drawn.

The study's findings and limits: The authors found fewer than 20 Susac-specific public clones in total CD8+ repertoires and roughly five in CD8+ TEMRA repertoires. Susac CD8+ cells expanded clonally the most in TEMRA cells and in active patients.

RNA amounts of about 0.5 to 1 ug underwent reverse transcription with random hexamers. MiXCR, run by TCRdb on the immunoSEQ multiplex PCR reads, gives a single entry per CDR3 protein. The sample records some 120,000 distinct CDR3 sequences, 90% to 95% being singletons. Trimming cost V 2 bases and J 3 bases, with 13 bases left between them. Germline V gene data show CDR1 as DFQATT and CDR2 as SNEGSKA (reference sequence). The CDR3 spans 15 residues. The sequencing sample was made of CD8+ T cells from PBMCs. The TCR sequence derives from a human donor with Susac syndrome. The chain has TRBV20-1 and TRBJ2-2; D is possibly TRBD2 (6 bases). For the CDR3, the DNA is TGCAGTGCTAGATTGGCGGGACCAGACACCGGGGAGCTGTTTTTT. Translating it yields CSARLAGPDTGELFF.